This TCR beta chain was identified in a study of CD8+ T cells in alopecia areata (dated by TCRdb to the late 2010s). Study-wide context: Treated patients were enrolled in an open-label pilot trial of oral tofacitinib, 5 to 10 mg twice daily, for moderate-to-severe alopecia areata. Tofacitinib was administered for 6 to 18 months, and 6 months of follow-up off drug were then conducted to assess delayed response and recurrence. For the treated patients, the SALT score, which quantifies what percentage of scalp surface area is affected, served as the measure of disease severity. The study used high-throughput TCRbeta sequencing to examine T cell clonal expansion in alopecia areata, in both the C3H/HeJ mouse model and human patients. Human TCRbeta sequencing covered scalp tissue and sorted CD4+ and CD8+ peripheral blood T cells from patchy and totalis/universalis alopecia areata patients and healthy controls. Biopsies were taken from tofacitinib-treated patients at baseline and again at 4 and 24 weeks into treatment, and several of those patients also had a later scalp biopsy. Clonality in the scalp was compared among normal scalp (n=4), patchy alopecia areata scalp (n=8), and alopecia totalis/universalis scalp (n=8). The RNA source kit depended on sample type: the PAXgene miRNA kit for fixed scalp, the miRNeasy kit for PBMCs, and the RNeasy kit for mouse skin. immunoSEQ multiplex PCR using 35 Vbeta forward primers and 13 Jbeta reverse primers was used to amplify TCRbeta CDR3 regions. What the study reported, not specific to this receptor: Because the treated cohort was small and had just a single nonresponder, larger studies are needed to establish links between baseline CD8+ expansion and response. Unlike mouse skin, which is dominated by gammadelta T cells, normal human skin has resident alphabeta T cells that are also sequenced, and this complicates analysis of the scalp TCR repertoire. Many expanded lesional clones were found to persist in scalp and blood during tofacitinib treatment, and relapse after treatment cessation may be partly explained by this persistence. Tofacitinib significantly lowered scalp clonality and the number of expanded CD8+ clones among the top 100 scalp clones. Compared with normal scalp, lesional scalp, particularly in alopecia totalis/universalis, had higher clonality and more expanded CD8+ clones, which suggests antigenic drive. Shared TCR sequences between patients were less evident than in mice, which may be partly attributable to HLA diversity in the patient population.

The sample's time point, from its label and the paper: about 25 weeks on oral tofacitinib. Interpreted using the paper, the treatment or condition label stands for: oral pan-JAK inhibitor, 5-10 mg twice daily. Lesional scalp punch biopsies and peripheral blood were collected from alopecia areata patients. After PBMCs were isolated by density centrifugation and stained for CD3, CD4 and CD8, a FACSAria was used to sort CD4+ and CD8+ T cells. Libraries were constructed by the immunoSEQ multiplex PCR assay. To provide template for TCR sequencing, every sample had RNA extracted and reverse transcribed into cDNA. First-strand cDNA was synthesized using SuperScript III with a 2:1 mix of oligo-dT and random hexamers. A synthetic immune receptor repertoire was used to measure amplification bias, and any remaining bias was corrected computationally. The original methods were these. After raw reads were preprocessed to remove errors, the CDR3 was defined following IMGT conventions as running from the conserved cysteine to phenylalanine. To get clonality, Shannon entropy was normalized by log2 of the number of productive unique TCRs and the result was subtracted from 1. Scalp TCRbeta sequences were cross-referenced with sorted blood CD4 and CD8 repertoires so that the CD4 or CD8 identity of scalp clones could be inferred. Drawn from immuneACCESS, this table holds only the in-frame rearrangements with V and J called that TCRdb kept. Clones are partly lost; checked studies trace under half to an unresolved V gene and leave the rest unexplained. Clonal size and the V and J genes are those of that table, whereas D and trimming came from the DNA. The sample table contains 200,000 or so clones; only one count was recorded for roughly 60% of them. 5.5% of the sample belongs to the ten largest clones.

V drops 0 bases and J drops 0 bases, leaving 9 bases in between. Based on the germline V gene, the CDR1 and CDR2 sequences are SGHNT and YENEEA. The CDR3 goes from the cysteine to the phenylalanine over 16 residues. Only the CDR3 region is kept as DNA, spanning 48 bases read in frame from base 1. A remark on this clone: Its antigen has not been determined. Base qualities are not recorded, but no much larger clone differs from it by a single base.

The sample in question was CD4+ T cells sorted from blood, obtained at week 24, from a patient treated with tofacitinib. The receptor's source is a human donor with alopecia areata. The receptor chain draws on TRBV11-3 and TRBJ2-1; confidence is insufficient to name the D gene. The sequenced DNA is TGTGCCAGCAGCTTAGATAATTGGAGCTCCTACAATGAGCAGTTCTTC. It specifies CASSLDNWSSYNEQFF.